The rows below give T cell receptor beta chains drawn from one sample of a study of blood T cell repertoires in COVID-19. Measured with immunoSEQ multiplex PCR; TCRdb has only the in-frame clones, and not every one. The table shows around 200,000 clones, with 75% to 90% occurring only once. Sequencing used PBMCs or T cells enriched from blood (not recorded which). These receptor sequences come from a young woman who had been exposed to COVID-19. CDR3s include the opening cysteine and the closing phenylalanine or tryptophan. A D gene is named only where the DNA matches it firmly. The size of a clone is reported for some rows only, either as once, few or many, or as a class for expanded clones.

CDR3 protein	CDR3 DNA	J gene	D gene	clone size	V gene
CASIRLAGVSTDTQYF	TGTGCCAGCATCCGACTAGCGGGGGTTAGCACAGATACGCAGTATTTT	TRBJ2-3	TRBD2	.	TRBV2
CATRQGDYNSPLHF	TGTGCCACCAGACAGGGGGACTATAATTCACCCCTCCACTTT	TRBJ1-6	TRBD1	.	TRBV2
CASSDSGSSYEQYF	TGTGCCAGCAGCGACTCCGGGTCTTCCTACGAGCAGTACTTC	TRBJ2-7	.	.	TRBV7-9
CASSPTTGILGSSPLHF	TGTGCCAGCTCACCAACGACAGGGATTCTCGGGAGCTCACCCCTCCACTTT	TRBJ1-6	TRBD1	.	TRBV18
CASSSPLDRVGGYGYTF	TGTGCCAGCAGCTCTCCTCTTGACAGGGTTGGCGGCTATGGCTACACCTTC	TRBJ1-2	TRBD1	.	TRBV5-4
CASSPGQGLDEQYF	TGTGCCAGCAGCCCAGGACAGGGGTTAGACGAGCAGTACTTC	TRBJ2-7	TRBD1	.	TRBV9
CAWSGQGNSPLHF	TGTGCCTGGAGTGGACAGGGAAATTCACCCCTCCACTTT	TRBJ1-6	TRBD1	.	TRBV30
CASSLATAPLGTGELFF	TGCGCCAGCAGCTTGGCGACAGCCCCGTTGGGGACCGGGGAGCTGTTTTTT	TRBJ2-2	.	.	TRBV5-1
CASSFDQGFVGYTF	TGCGCCAGCAGCTTCGATCAGGGTTTTGTGGGCTACACCTTC	TRBJ1-2	.	.	TRBV5-1
CASSNREGTEAFF	TGTGCCAGCAGTAACAGGGAGGGCACTGAAGCTTTCTTT	TRBJ1-1	.	.	TRBV25-1
CASSTLGQGNSPLHF	TGTGCCAGTAGTACGCTGGGACAGGGGAATTCACCCCTCCACTTT	TRBJ1-6	TRBD1	.	TRBV19
CASSPDRYGYTF	TGTGCCAGCAGCCCGGACAGATATGGCTACACCTTC	TRBJ1-2	.	few	TRBV6-5
CAINPTGRTGNTIYF	TGTGCCATCAACCCGACAGGGAGGACTGGAAACACCATATATTTT	TRBJ1-3	TRBD1	.	TRBV10-3
CASRKDRAALTEAFF	TGTGCCAGCCGTAAAGACAGGGCAGCTCTCACTGAAGCTTTCTTT	TRBJ1-1	TRBD1	few	TRBV2
CASSAVRERPDTQYF	TGTGCCAGCAGCGCTGTAAGGGAGAGACCAGATACGCAGTATTTT	TRBJ2-3	.	once	TRBV11-2
CASSPPVRTTKNIQYF	TGTGCCAGCAGCCCCCCAGTCAGAACCACCAAAAACATTCAGTACTTC	TRBJ2-4	.	few	TRBV11-1
CASSPGRLAGPSTDTQYF	TGTGCCAGCAGCCCTGGGAGACTAGCGGGACCCAGCACAGATACGCAGTATTTT	TRBJ2-3	TRBD2	once	TRBV5-8
CASSSPDRGGGNTIYF	TGTGCCAGCAGTTCCCCTGACAGGGGGGGCGGAAACACCATATATTTT	TRBJ1-3	TRBD1	.	TRBV6-5
CASSQDVDRASNEQFF	TGTGCCAGCAGCCAAGATGTGGACAGGGCTAGCAATGAGCAGTTCTTC	TRBJ2-1	TRBD1	.	TRBV4-2
CASRIQGTNTGELFF	TGTGCCAGCAGGATACAGGGGACAAACACCGGGGAGCTGTTTTTT	TRBJ2-2	TRBD1	.	TRBV2
CASTDRGTGANVLTF	TGTGCCAGTACCGACAGGGGCACTGGGGCCAACGTCCTGACTTTC	TRBJ2-6	TRBD1	.	TRBV19
CATSGRGNQPQHF	TGTGCCACCAGTGGGAGGGGCAATCAGCCCCAGCATTTT	TRBJ1-5	.	.	TRBV24-1
CASSPPTSAGEQFF	TGTGCCAGCAGCCCCCCCACTAGCGCGGGTGAGCAGTTCTTC	TRBJ2-1	TRBD2	once	TRBV11-2
CATQGHGYTEAFF	TGTGCCACCCAGGGGCACGGGTACACTGAAGCTTTCTTT	TRBJ1-1	.	.	TRBV15
CASTLQGLPNEKLFF	TGTGCCAGCACCCTCCAGGGTCTACCCAATGAAAAACTGTTTTTT	TRBJ1-4	.	once	TRBV2
CASSLVPRDSNQPQHF	TGCGCCAGCAGCCTTGTACCCCGGGATAGCAATCAGCCCCAGCATTTT	TRBJ1-5	.	.	TRBV4-1
CASSQNRNQETQYF	TGTGCCAGCAGCCAAAACAGGAACCAAGAGACCCAGTACTTC	TRBJ2-5	.	few	TRBV14
CASSTRTAAPAENEQYF	TGTGCCAGCAGCACGCGAACGGCAGCCCCGGCGGAGAACGAGCAGTACTTC	TRBJ2-7	.	.	TRBV21-1
CATQDRASSTNEKLFF	TGTGCCACGCAAGACAGGGCGTCCTCAACTAATGAAAAACTGTTTTTT	TRBJ1-4	TRBD1	once	TRBV10-3